Below, 26 T cell receptor beta chains from the same sample are listed, as sequenced in a study of blood T cell repertoires in COVID-19. Generated by immunoSEQ multiplex PCR, the TCRdb table keeps only in-frame clones and is missing some. The sample records approximately 350,000 clones, 89% being singletons. Input material: peripheral blood. The source is a woman aged 25-40 years with COVID-19, enrolled during active disease.

The rearrangement links TRBV7-2 to TRBJ2-3; 11 bases fit TRBD2. This CDR3 contains 15 residues. The germline V gene has CDR1 SGHTA and CDR2 FQGNSA. V was clipped by 5 bases and J by 5 bases; unmatched bases: 6. CDR3 sequence reads: CASSPLAGGGDTQYF. The CDR3 DNA follows: TGTGCCAGCAGCCCCTTAGCGGGGGGGGGAGATACGCAGTATTTT.

The count of this clone is one. This rearrangement joins TRBV21-1 to TRBJ1-1; the D call of TRBD1 is as the table states it, not checked on the DNA. TRBV21-1 counts as a pseudogene. The CDR3 has 16 amino acids. The CDR3 DNA is TGTGCCAGCAGCCCCAGAAAAGGACAGGGCAACACTGAAGCTTTCTTT. Translation gives CASSPRKGQGNTEAFF.

This chain connects TRBV1 to TRBJ1-6. TRBV1 is a pseudogene. The CDR3 sequence is 20 residues long. The CDR3 region has the DNA TGCACCAGCAGCCAAGATCGGTCAAGGGGGGGGAACCATTATAATTCACCCCTCCACTTT. Translated: CTSSQDRSRGGNHYNSPLHF.

V usage is TRBV24-1 and J usage is TRBJ1-5, with no clear D. The CDR3 has 13 residues. Germline values: CDR1 KGHDR, CDR2 SFDVKD. V lost 6 bases and J 2 bases, leaving 7 bases between the germline ends. The CDR3 reads CATSQERNQPQHF. CDR3 nucleotide sequence: TGTGCCACCAGTCAAGAGCGCAATCAGCCCCAGCATTTT.

This chain links TRBV4-1 with TRBJ2-5; 8 bases map to TRBD2. Trimming cost V 0 bases and J 3 bases; bases outside gene matches: 12. This CDR3 has 18 amino acids. Germline V lookup: CDR1 MGHRA, CDR2 YSYEKL. Written as DNA, the CDR3 is TGCGCCAGCAGCCAAGATAGAGGCCTTAGCGGGGACGAAGAGACCCAGTACTTC. Amino acids: CASSQDRGLSGDEETQYF.

The V and J genes are TRBV27 and TRBJ2-5; 9 nucleotides align to TRBD2. The CDR3 totals 15 residues. CDR1 and CDR2 from the germline V gene are MNHEY and SMNVEV (reference sequence). Trimming at V came to 2 bases and at J to 9 bases, leaving 10 bases not matched to a gene. As DNA, the CDR3 is TGTGCCAGCAGTTTAGTCGGCGGGGGGGCCTCAGCCCAGTACTTC. Translation: CASSLVGGGASAQYF.

This clone has only one observation. The J gene is TRBJ2-2, the V gene TRBV21-1; the table's D call, TRBD2, was not checked against the DNA. TRBV21-1 is listed as a pseudogene. This CDR3 comprises 14 residues. The CDR3 bases are TGTGCCAGCAGCGTTAGCAGTAACACCGGGGAGCTGTTTTTT. It translates to CASSVSSNTGELFF.

This clone was found once. The rearrangement joins TRBV4-3 to TRBJ2-1; 8 positions agree with TRBD2. Germline V lookup: CDR1 LGHNA, CDR2 YSLEER. J lost 8 bases, V lost 3 bases, and 12 bases had no gene match. The CDR3 extends over 16 amino acids. The CDR3 sequence is CASSQALAGSFHEQFF. In DNA form, the CDR3 reads TGCGCCAGCAGCCAGGCCTTAGCGGGATCCTTTCATGAGCAGTTCTTC.

CDR3 in amino acids: CASSPHTSGEQFF. The CDR3 region has the DNA TGTGCCAGCAGCCCACACACTAGCGGTGAGCAGTTCTTC. The chain recombines TRBV28 with TRBJ2-1; 8 bases are shared with TRBD2. The trim removed 6 bases at V and 9 bases at J, leaving 7 bases unmatched. The CDR3 consists of 13 residues. The germline CDR1 and CDR2 sequences are MDHEN and SYDVKM.

The chain couples TRBV7-2 to TRBJ2-1; D remains unclear. CDR3 length: 12 residues. V was shortened by 5 bases and J by 9 bases, with 11 bases between the two germline ends. Germline CDR1 is SGHTA and CDR2 is FQGNSA. CDR3 DNA: TGTGCCAGCAGCCTGGGCCCGATTGAGCAGTTCTTC. Its protein product is CASSLGPIEQFF.

This clone was seen only once. This sequence joins TRBV7-2 and TRBJ1-2, with 9 nucleotides matching TRBD1. This CDR3 is 15 amino acids long. Germline V CDR1 and CDR2: SGHTA, FQGNSA. Unmatched junction bases numbered 5, after V lost 2 bases and J lost 4 bases. The CDR3 sequence: CASSLPGTGTYGYTF. DNA for the CDR3: TGTGCCAGCAGCTTACCCGGGACAGGGACCTATGGCTACACCTTC.

The CDR3 here is CAWSVLGTGYGYTF. The CDR3 bases are TGTGCCTGGAGTGTACTCGGGACAGGGTATGGCTACACCTTC. The V call is TRBV30, the J call TRBJ1-2; 9 bases are shared with TRBD1. The germline CDR1 and CDR2 sequences are GTSNPN and SVGIG (reference sequence). This CDR3 spans 14 amino acids. J was trimmed by 5 bases and V by 0 bases; bases with no gene match: 4.

J is TRBJ2-5 and V is TRBV18, with D possibly matching TRBD1 (6 bases). The CDR3 contains 14 residues. The V end was cut by 4 bases, the J end by 5 bases, with 14 bases between. From germline, CDR1 is KGHSH and CDR2 LQKENI. The CDR3 sequence is CASSRVQGMETQYF. The CDR3 nucleotides read TGTGCCAGCTCACGGGTGCAGGGGATGGAGACCCAGTACTTC.

This CDR3 is CASSYSGGTGDNEQYF. In DNA form, the CDR3 reads TGTGCCAGCAGTTACTCGGGAGGGACAGGGGATAACGAGCAGTACTTC. V usage is TRBV6-2 or TRBV6-3 and J usage is TRBJ2-7, with TRBD1 matching 10 bases. This CDR3 region has 16 residues. CDR1 is MNHEY, CDR2 SVGEGT, per germline. The V segment lost 0 bases and the J segment 5 bases; nucleotides outside the gene matches: 7.

The CDR3 here is CATSDLQQGLGETQYF. DNA of the CDR3: TGTGCCACCAGTGATTTGCAGCAGGGTTTAGGGGAGACCCAGTACTTC. The chain combines TRBV24-1 with TRBJ2-5; possibly TRBD1 for D (5 bases). Looked up from germline, CDR1 is KGHDR and CDR2 is SFDVKD. This CDR3 has 16 residues. Deletions cut 0 bases from V and 5 bases from J, with 15 bases between.

This clone has just one count. The V gene is TRBV5-4, the J gene TRBJ1-1, with D possibly TRBD1 on 5 matching bases. V was pared by 1 base and J by 1 base, with 8 bases between. The CDR3 has 14 amino acids. Germline-derived CDR1 and CDR2 are SGHNT and YYREEE (reference sequence). CDR3 DNA sequence: TGTGCCAGCAGCTTGAGGGGCGCGAACACTGAAGCTTTCTTT. Amino acids: CASSLRGANTEAFF.

This chain uses TRBV19 with TRBJ2-5, with 11 positions matching TRBD2. Unmatched junction bases numbered 1, after V lost 1 base and J lost 0 bases. The CDR3 consists of 16 residues. Germline values: CDR1 LNHDA, CDR2 SQIVND (reference sequence). DNA of the CDR3: TGTGCCAGTAGTATAGGACTAGCGGGAAACCAAGAGACCCAGTACTTC. Translating gives CASSIGLAGNQETQYF.

V usage is TRBV3-1 (or the pseudogene TRBV3-2) and J usage is TRBJ2-1; TRBD2 aligns across 10 bases. The CDR3 totals 16 residues. The V gene end was trimmed by 2 bases and the J gene end by 2 bases; junction bases not matched to a gene: 3. The germline V gene has CDR1 LGHDT and CDR2 YNNKEL (reference sequence). This CDR3 reads CASSQYSGRTYNEQFF. CDR3 in DNA: TGTGCCAGCAGCCAATATAGCGGGAGGACCTACAATGAGCAGTTCTTC.

Remarks on this clone: The same CDR3 also results from other DNA sequences found in this sample. The chain links TRBV4-1 to TRBJ1-1; D is unclear. The V end was cut by 0 bases, the J end by 2 bases, with 7 bases between. CDR1 is MGHRA, CDR2 YSYEKL, per germline. CDR3 length equals 14 residues. CDR3 coding DNA: TGCGCCAGCAGCCAAGACCCAGGTAACACTGAAGCTTTCTTT. Residues: CASSQDPGNTEAFF.

The genes are TRBV3-1 (or the pseudogene TRBV3-2) and TRBJ2-1, with TRBD1 as a possible D gene (5 bases). Per the germline V gene, CDR1 is LGHDT and CDR2 is YNNKEL (reference sequence). The CDR3 length is 14 residues. V was pared by 4 bases and J by 8 bases, with 15 bases between. CDR3 nucleotide sequence: TGTGCCAGCAGCCTACAGGCGACAACGGATGAGCAGTTCTTC. Protein sequence: CASSLQATTDEQFF.

The CDR3 spells CAWSRVAGMNTGELFF. DNA for the CDR3: TGTGCCTGGAGTAGGGTAGCGGGAATGAACACCGGGGAGCTGTTTTTT. J is TRBJ2-2 and V is TRBV30; 8 bases agree with TRBD2. Germline V gene data show CDR1 as GTSNPN and CDR2 as SVGIG (reference sequence). V dropped 2 bases and J dropped 1; count of bases not matched to a gene: 6. The CDR3 has 16 amino acids.

V and J are TRBV9 and TRBJ1-3; possible D gene TRBD1, 5 bases. CDR1 is SGDLS, CDR2 YYNGEE, per germline. The CDR3 runs to 17 residues. The V end lost 3 bases, the J end lost 0 bases, and 16 bases lay between the germline ends. In DNA form, the CDR3 reads TGTGCCAGCAGCGGGGGGGACTTTTCCCCCTCTGGAAACACCATATATTTT. It yields the protein CASSGGDFSPSGNTIYF.

The chain carries TRBV13 and TRBJ2-3; 14 bases fit TRBD2. The CDR3 sequence is 19 residues long. Germline trimming cut 1 base from V and 2 bases from J; bases unmatched to any gene: 8. The germline CDR1 and CDR2 sequences are PRHDT and FYEKMQ (reference sequence). The CDR3 loop reads CASSLEGLAGVGITDTQYF. CDR3 bases: TGTGCCAGCAGCTTAGAGGGACTAGCGGGAGTGGGTATCACAGATACGCAGTATTTT.

The V and J genes are TRBV4-3 and TRBJ2-7; D is perhaps TRBD1 (5 bases). V was clipped by 4 bases and J by 6 bases, with 13 bases between them. The CDR3 is made up of 13 amino acids. The germline CDR1 and CDR2 sequences are LGHNA and YSLEER. CDR3 in DNA: TGCGCCAGCAGCCCGAGGCAGGGATCCGAGCAGTACTTC. Translating it yields CASSPRQGSEQYF.

The chain has TRBV19 and TRBJ1-5, with D possibly matching TRBD1 (6 bases). CDR1 is LNHDA and CDR2 is SQIVND in the germline V gene (reference sequence). V was cut by 1 base and J by 4 bases, with 11 bases left in between. The CDR3 loop spans 15 amino acids. The CDR3 is CASSIGPQGNQPQHF. DNA for the CDR3: TGTGCCAGTAGTATAGGCCCGCAGGGGAATCAGCCCCAGCATTTT.

The rearrangement uses TRBV21-1 and TRBJ1-5; no DNA check was done on the table's D call, TRBD1. TRBV21-1 is a recognized pseudogene. This CDR3 contains 16 residues. CDR3 residues: CASSNKRQGCNQPQHF. As DNA, the CDR3 is TGTGCCAGCAGCAACAAAAGACAGGGTTGCAATCAGCCCCAGCATTTT.